This note documents a single T cell receptor beta chain sequence. The antigen it binds to is not known. Qualities for individual bases were not recorded, and no much larger clone is one base off. Library method: the immunoSEQ multiplex PCR assay. For the multiplex PCR, a mixture combining 60 forward primers for TCR Vbeta segments and 13 reverse primers for TCR Jbeta segments was used. The CDR3 region of rearranged TCR beta genes was amplified from genomic DNA by a multiplex PCR assay. Amplified TCR beta libraries were sequenced as 87-base-pair reads on the Illumina HiSeq System. As for how the authors treated the data: In a later analysis, some 80 million unique TCR beta chains were counted across the 650 to 750 repertoires, and about 10 million of these chains were shared by at least two donors. To remove PCR and sequencing errors, raw reads were error-corrected and collapsed into unique sequences using a nearest-neighbor algorithm that merged closely related sequences. Alignment of CDR3 sequences to IMGT reference sequences was used to assign V, D and J gene segments. For a sequence to be retained, a match of at least six nucleotides was required to both a V gene segment and a J gene segment. A rearrangement was called productive if the CDR3 had no stop codons and remained in frame with V and J, and every other rearrangement was called non-productive. Following IMGT convention, CDR3 was defined as the stretch from the second conserved V-encoded cysteine up to the conserved J-encoded phenylalanine. In an earlier analysis of around 640 of the donors, sequences lacking an unambiguous match to a single V gene segment were excluded. An earlier analysis of about 600 of the donors called V segments functional above 56.7% productive rearrangements and segregating when the between-donor standard deviation exceeded 5%. A statistical classification framework was built to diagnose cytomegalovirus status from the catalog of TCR beta chain sequences. In a later analysis, TCR nucleotide sequences were compared against IMGT/GENE-DB human TR gene sequences so that V and J genes could be assigned. A later analysis assigned CDR3 sequences and most-parsimonious VDJ recombination scenarios with the TCRdist pipeline. A later analysis defined each TCR beta chain by its CDR3 amino acid sequence plus V-gene family, and excluded reads lacking a unique V-gene family. As a way to deal with suspected cross-contamination and a sequencing artifact, a later analysis dropped approximately 570 nucleotide sequences that were highly shared and had low generation probability. In a later analysis, a clonal expansion index was calculated for each public chain from normalized within-repertoire ranks of inferred template counts. In a later analysis, generation probabilities were computed with a VDJ recombination model fitted to out-of-frame rearrangements, and the resulting probabilities were checked against IGoR. In a later analysis, hypergeometric tests were used to score TCR-TCR, TCR-HLA and TCR-CMV co-occurrence, with a repertoire-size bias correction applied to TCR pairs. A later analysis estimated false discovery rates by permuting HLA or CMV assignments 20 times. In a later analysis, co-occurring TCRs were grouped with DBSCAN, and TCRdist sequence similarity was added when clustering was performed within HLA-allele-positive subsets. Repertoires with fewer than 30,000 or more than 120,000 public chains, plus five repertoires with anomalous nucleotide sharing, were excluded from co-occurrence clustering. Here the immuneACCESS table is served through TCRdb, limited to in-frame sequences with V and J called. Missing clones are a known gap in these copies; in checked studies unresolved V genes cover under half, and the rest lacks a known reason. The DNA gave D and trimming, while V, J and clone size come from that table. Across this sample there are about 54,000 clones, with under 90% seen only once. The ten largest account for approximately 2.8% of the sample.

In total, 666 healthy bone marrow donors made up the cohort. All cohort members were sampled while nominally healthy, although unrecorded immune exposures were likely present. The donor tested CMV seronegative and was one of the 352 seronegative cohort members. Every donor gave a peripheral blood sample, and the peripheral blood mononuclear cells from that sample were used for TCR beta sequencing. The Qiagen DNeasy Blood Extraction Kit was used to extract genomic DNA from the blood cell samples. At the junction V is shortened by 7 bases and J by 6 bases, with 24 bases in between. The CDR3 holds 17 amino acids from the cysteine to the phenylalanine. Only the CDR3 DNA is retained, 51 bases long and in frame from the first base. The data are from a study of cytomegalovirus exposure and HLA in healthy donors (dated by TCRdb to 2016 to 2017). At the level of the whole study: According to an earlier analysis of around 600 of the donors, about 179 million T cells yielded some 120 million unique TCR beta sequences and about 280 Gb of sequence data. Using immunosequencing, the study profiled T cell repertoires from 640 or so subjects and related those repertoires to cytomegalovirus serostatus. Of the roughly 400 genotyped donors, around 81% fell in the genetic ancestry cluster associated with self-reported Caucasian donors. Alongside the repertoire data, information on donor age, sex, ethnicity and CMV serostatus was compiled. The study was designed to test whether signatures of past pathogen exposure could be identified by cataloging public T cell receptors. HLA typing covered class I and class II loci at four-digit resolution. A few DR-DQ haplotypes were handled as single units for association and clustering because linkage in the cohort was strong. The later analysis used no new phenotypic data to find candidate immune exposures, relying instead on TCR beta sequences and their occurrence across donors. A later genetic analysis took genome-wide SNP genotypes for about 65% of the 666 donors and used that subset as a discovery cohort. Across approximately 400 genotyped donors of the cohort, an average of about 200,000 unique TCR beta nucleotide sequences per donor were sequenced, and 15% to 20% of those sequences were non-productive. All discovery cohort repertoires had been generated on a single sequencing platform. An earlier analysis of 587 of the donors applied high-throughput TCR beta sequencing to assess whether each TCR beta V gene segment acted as functional or pseudogenic. To predict cytomegalovirus infection status, the study combined high-throughput TCR immunosequencing, statistical association of individual TCRs with disease status, and machine learning. In addition to the first cohort of 650 to 750 subjects, a separate validation cohort of about 120 different subjects was used. About 300 gigabases of sequencing data and approximately 92 million unique TCR sequences made up an early release that covered approximately 620 HLA-typed donors. In a later analysis, previously published TCR beta repertoires from 550 to 750 donors were re-analyzed and high-resolution HLA genotyping was added so that TCR occurrence patterns could be studied. The number of typed donors differed by locus: 629-630 for A, B, C, DRB1 and DQB1; 500 to 550 for DQA1; 606 for DPA1; and about 450 for DPB1.

What the research found in general, with its limitations: The earlier analysis of 450 to 700 of the donors excluded 15 to 20 rarely observed V segments, including chromosome 9 orphons, because counts were too low. Only TCR beta chains were sequenced in this cohort, and the absence of alpha or paired-chain data limited detectable features. According to the authors, the approach could potentially be generalized to other disease states and immunological phenotypes. A later genetic analysis associated a missense DCLRE1C variant with V-gene and J-gene trimming of TCR beta chains, and an independent cohort replicated the association. Cytomegalovirus status was reported to be diagnosed by the classifier with high specificity and sensitivity in both the original and validation cohorts. In a later analysis, most CMV-associated TCR beta chains were found to appear HLA-restricted, with HLA associations seemingly driven largely by CMV exposure. HLA typing was unavailable for some donors at each locus, so association tests used only the typed subset. The only immune exposure information available for the cohort was CMV serostatus. While some public TCRs were present in many individuals, most TCR sequences turned up only very rarely across donors. A cluster of highly shared sequence variants was judged likely to be a technical artifact of the sequencing pipeline. Roughly uniform sequencing depth across donors was assumed in presence/absence analyses, although this assumption may not hold. In a later genetic analysis, fewer N-insertions in productive TCRs were reported among donors in an Asian-associated ancestry cluster than the roughly 640-donor mean. A further reported finding was that TCR beta sequences accurately predicted the HLA-A and HLA-B alleles for most subjects in the first cohort. In a later analysis, several top co-occurrence clusters were reported to appear linked to parvovirus B19, influenza, CMV and Epstein-Barr virus. Correlated functional status among segregating V segments might be attributable to linkage disequilibrium, but an unknown experimental factor could not be ruled out. When HLA alleles, especially DR and DQ, strongly co-occurred, TCR associations were difficult to assign to individual alleles. A later analysis found that HLA-associated TCR beta chains were more clonally expanded and had lower generation probabilities than equally common non-associated chains. At a false discovery rate of 0.05, a later analysis linked some 17,000 TCR beta sequences to specific HLA alleles. In a later analysis, TCR association rates were found to vary across HLA loci, with the most associated TCRs seen for DRB1 alleles and the fewest for HLA-C alleles. Broadly in line with IMGT annotations, most TCR beta V segments showed up in productive rearrangements about 87% or about 30% of the time in an earlier analysis of a few hundred of the donors. Some IMGT-functional V segments, including TRBV6-2 and TRBV6-3, could not be told apart with the 87-base-pair reads, so those segments were excluded. The study listed 150 to 200 TCR beta chains as associated with cytomegalovirus. In vitro tests confirmed that a few of the cytomegalovirus-associated TCR beta chains recognize cytomegalovirus antigens.

This chain is built from TRBV6-7 and TRBJ1-4; a confident D gene designation cannot be given. TRBV6-7 is recorded as an ORF, its role being uncertain. Sequencing used PBMCs. The receptor comes from a woman younger than 30 in good health and CMV-seronegative. The sequenced DNA: TGTGCCAGCACCCCATGGGCACCACCATCGTCGGATGAAAAACTGTTTTTT. It translates as CASTPWAPPSSDEKLFF.